These 20 T cell receptor beta chains share one sample of origin, sequenced in a study of CD8 T cells in Susac syndrome. When the RNA was reverse transcribed, random hexamers were used with an input of roughly 0.5 to 1 ug. One entry per CDR3 protein, called by TCRdb with MiXCR from the immunoSEQ multiplex PCR reads. The data contain 100,000 to 150,000 distinct CDR3 sequences, around 95% of them singletons. Sequencing input: CD8+ T cells from PBMCs. Every receptor here comes from a human donor with Susac syndrome.

The rearrangement joins TRBV7-9 to TRBJ2-1, with a tentative D call TRBD1 (8 bases). The CDR3 has 15 amino acids. Germline assignment: CDR1 SEHNR and CDR2 FQNEAQ (reference sequence). V shed 4 bases and J shed 3 bases, with 13 bases lying between them. The CDR3 reads CASSSTGGGYNEQFF. In DNA, the CDR3 is TGTGCCAGCAGCTCCACAGGGGGGGGCTACAATGAGCAGTTCTTC.

This clonotype was seen once. The chain couples TRBV29-1 to TRBJ1-1; D is uncertain. V dropped 4 bases and J dropped 11 bases, with 17 bases sitting between them. Per the germline V gene, CDR1 is SQVTM and CDR2 is ANQGSEA. This CDR3 is 12 amino acids long. The CDR3 nucleotides are TGCAGCGTTGGTGGGCCCTCCCCATCCGCTTTCTTT. Its protein product is CSVGGPSPSAFF.

CDR3 nucleotides: TGTGCCAGCAGCCTCCGTAGCGGGAGGGCTTACGAGCAGTACTTC. Translation gives CASSLRSGRAYEQYF. The V gene is TRBV9, the J gene TRBJ2-7, with TRBD2 matching 11 bases. CDR3 length: 15 residues. The germline CDR1 and CDR2 sequences are SGDLS and YYNGEE. V lost 4 bases and J lost 4; bases outside the gene matches: 7.

This rearrangement joins TRBV6-6 to TRBJ2-7; the D gene is possibly TRBD1 (7 bases). V dropped 6 bases and J dropped 3 bases, with 21 bases sitting between them. Germline-derived CDR1 and CDR2 are MNHNY and SVGAGI (reference sequence). The CDR3 runs 16 residues. The CDR3 region has the DNA TGTGCCAGCAGCCGCCAGGGGGGCAGGAGCGACTACGAGCAGTACTTC. Translating gives CASSRQGGRSDYEQYF.

This clonotype was seen only once. The chain joins TRBV15 to TRBJ1-1; D gene ambiguous. Deletions cut 2 bases from V and 4 bases from J, with 14 bases between. The CDR3 is 15 amino acids. CDR1 and CDR2 (germline): LNHNV, YYDKDF (reference sequence). The CDR3 DNA reads as TGTGCCACCAGCAGATCTCGAGGTGCACTCACTGAAGCTTTCTTT. Residues: CATSRSRGALTEAFF.

This chain links TRBV18 with TRBJ1-1, with TRBD1 matching 9 bases. J gave up 4 bases and V 3 bases, and 3 bases lay outside the gene matches. The CDR3 has 14 amino acids. Germline assignment: CDR1 KGHSH and CDR2 LQKENI. CDR3: CASSPDRGGTEAFF. CDR3 DNA sequence: TGTGCCAGCTCACCGGACAGGGGAGGCACTGAAGCTTTCTTT.

In this sample, this clonotype turned up once. The genes are TRBV20-1 and TRBJ2-3; D may be TRBD1 (5 bases). CDR1 and CDR2 from the germline V gene are DFQATT and SNEGSKA (reference sequence). Trimming cost V 3 bases and J 3 bases, with 7 bases left between them. This CDR3 has 12 amino acids. The CDR3 coding sequence is TGCAGTGCTAGTGCAGGGACAGATACGCAGTATTTT. This sequence encodes CSASAGTDTQYF.

The CDR3 DNA reads as TGTGCCAGTAGTTGGGTAGCGGGAGAGCGGGCAGATACGCAGTATTTT. Translating it yields CASSWVAGERADTQYF. The genes are TRBV19 and TRBJ2-3; TRBD2 aligns across 9 bases. This CDR3 contains 16 residues. CDR1 LNHDA and CDR2 SQIVND come from the germline V gene (reference sequence). V lost 5 bases, J lost 4 bases, and 10 bases stayed unmatched.

The chain links TRBV13 to TRBJ2-2, with 7 bases that match TRBD1. With V trimmed by 5 bases and J by 0 bases, 6 bases remained unmatched. CDR3 size: 16 residues. Germline loops: CDR1 PRHDT, CDR2 FYEKMQ (reference sequence). CDR3 nucleotide sequence: TGTGCCAGCAGCCCCTGGACAGGAACGAACACCGGGGAGCTGTTTTTT. Its protein is CASSPWTGTNTGELFF.

J is TRBJ1-1 and V is TRBV9, with D hard to call. The germline gives CDR1 SGDLS, CDR2 YYNGEE. The CDR3 consists of 13 residues. Trimming shortened V by 4 bases and J by 6 bases, and 13 bases separated the two germline ends. The CDR3 coding sequence is TGTGCCAGCAGCCCAGTAGGGTGGGCTGAAGCTTTCTTT. Translation gives CASSPVGWAEAFF.

This clonotype was found once. V gene TRBV7-9 combines with J gene TRBJ2-1; 11 bases are shared with TRBD2. This CDR3 contains 16 residues. CDR1 and CDR2 from the germline V gene are SEHNR and FQNEAQ (reference sequence). Trimming at V came to 7 bases and at J to 8 bases, leaving 13 bases not matched to a gene. The CDR3 sequence: CASTKGLAGGWDEQFF. The DNA for the CDR3 is TGTGCCAGCACCAAAGGTCTAGCGGGAGGTTGGGATGAGCAGTTCTTC.

V is TRBV4-1 and J is TRBJ2-6; possible D gene TRBD2, 6 bases. CDR1 and CDR2 (germline): MGHRA, YSYEKL. The CDR3 has 19 amino acids. The V end was cut by 0 bases, the J end by 0 bases, with 15 bases between. The CDR3: CASSQDPGGDYSGANVLTF. The CDR3 DNA sequence: TGCGCCAGCAGCCAAGACCCTGGAGGGGATTACTCTGGGGCCAACGTCCTGACTTTC.

The genes are TRBV6-1 and TRBJ2-2; D is uncertain. V was pared by 11 bases and J by 0 bases, with 19 bases between. The CDR3 has 16 residues. Germline values: CDR1 MNHNS, CDR2 SASEGT. This chain's CDR3 is CAAGPTRLPNTGELFF. The DNA for the CDR3 is TGTGCCGCCGGGCCCACAAGACTTCCGAACACCGGGGAGCTGTTTTTT.

V usage is TRBV28 and J usage is TRBJ1-1; D not resolved. CDR3 size: 14 residues. Germline V gene data show CDR1 as MDHEN and CDR2 as SYDVKM. Trimming stripped 2 bases from V and 1 base from J, with 8 bases between. CDR3 coding DNA: TGTGCCAGCAGTTTAATGCCAGGGAACACTGAAGCTTTCTTT. Protein: CASSLMPGNTEAFF.

The chain recombines TRBV12-3 or TRBV12-4 with TRBJ2-1; 8 nucleotides line up with TRBD1. V dropped 2 bases and J dropped 4; count of bases not matched to a gene: 4. The CDR3 is 15 amino acids. The CDR3 DNA sequence: TGTGCCAGCAGTTTACGGGACAGGATTTACAATGAGCAGTTCTTC. It is translated as CASSLRDRIYNEQFF.

Note on this clonotype: At one end, the junction sequence differs from germline, possibly due to a read error. V gene TRBV4-2 combines with J gene TRBJ1-6; 7 positions match TRBD1. The germline gives CDR1 LGHNA, CDR2 YNFKEQ. The CDR3 is made up of 14 amino acids. The CDR3 DNA follows: TGTGCCAGCAGCCACGGACAGGAAAATTCACCCCTCCATTTT. Amino acids: CASSHGQENSPLHF.

V is TRBV30 and J is TRBJ1-1; tentative D call: TRBD1 (5 bases). The CDR3 has 12 residues. The germline V and J ends were trimmed by 3 bases and 5 bases, with 10 bases remaining between them. From germline, CDR1 is GTSNPN and CDR2 SVGIG (reference sequence). In DNA form, the CDR3 reads TGTGCCTGGAGCATAGGGGTTACTGAAGCTTTCTTT. Its protein product is CAWSIGVTEAFF.

V and J are TRBV20-1 and TRBJ2-7; D gene ambiguous. V dropped 5 bases and J dropped 0 bases, with 11 bases sitting between them. Germline-derived CDR1 and CDR2 are DFQATT and SNEGSKA (reference sequence). The CDR3 runs to 13 residues. The DNA for the CDR3 is TGCAGTGCTCCCCCCCCAAGCTCCTACGAGCAGTACTTC. Amino acid sequence: CSAPPPSSYEQYF.

The chain joins TRBV7-9 to TRBJ2-7, with a weak D call TRBD1 (5 bases). This CDR3 contains 14 residues. From germline, CDR1 is SEHNR and CDR2 FQNEAQ (reference sequence). Trimming took off 5 bases at V and 3 bases at J, with 14 bases between the two ends. The CDR3 DNA reads as TGTGCCAGCAGCACCCAGACAGTAGGCTACGAGCAGTACTTC. As protein: CASSTQTVGYEQYF.

This chain links TRBV3-1 with TRBJ2-5; no clear D gene. Looked up from germline, CDR1 is LGHDT and CDR2 is YNNKEL (reference sequence). The CDR3 sequence is 12 residues long. Trimming cost V 5 bases and J 0 bases, with 4 bases left between them. The CDR3 nucleotides read TGTGCCAGCAGCTTGTACCAAGAGACCCAGTACTTC. The encoded protein is CASSLYQETQYF.